This T cell receptor (beta chain) was documented in a study of Graves' ophthalmopathy and Graves' hyperthyroidism. Overall study results and limits: Blood also contained most of the expanded thyroid clonotypes above 0.001 frequency.

This clonotype was counted at least ten times. Its antigen is not identified. Under 3 months in duration, the ophthalmopathy in affected donors had moderate-to-severe activity, CAS ≥3 and NOSPECS ≥4. Uncontrolled infections, pregnancy, lactation or other autoimmune diseases led to patient exclusion. The PBMCs had their origin in less than 13 ml of fresh peripheral blood. Amplified TCR beta CDR3 regions were obtained using RNA transcripts as template. RT-PCR in the first round used HTBI primers; a second-round multiplex PCR followed. TCRdb re-analysed the multiplex PCR reads in MiXCR, keeping a single row per CDR3 protein. The table has about 400,000 distinct CDR3 sequences, around 16% seen once; the top ten hold approximately 1.4%. Sequencing was done on a sample of peripheral blood. The source is a woman aged 18-29 years with Graves' ophthalmopathy.

CDR3 in DNA: TGTGCCAGCAGTTTGGGTACAGGGGATCACTGGGCCACTGAAGCTTTCTTT. Translated: CASSLGTGDHWATEAFF. V and J are TRBV27 and TRBJ1-1; 7 bases fit TRBD1. Losses at the gene ends were 3 bases for V and 4 bases for J; bases not matched to a gene: 14. Germline V lookup: CDR1 MNHEY, CDR2 SMNVEV (reference sequence). The CDR3 sequence is 17 residues long.